A selection of T cell receptor beta chains follows, all from one sample in a study of cytomegalovirus exposure and HLA in healthy donors. The data were produced by immunoSEQ multiplex PCR, yet TCRdb's version contains in-frame clones alone and is incomplete. Among 150,000 to 180,000 clones listed, around 79% were seen once. The sample consisted of PBMCs. Receptors were obtained from a man aged 25 to 40 in good health and CMV-seropositive. Both conserved end residues are part of each CDR3. D genes are given only for firm matches. Clone size appears in some rows only: once, few, many, or a class for an expanded clone.

d_call,j_call,clone_size,v_call,cdr3_nt,cdr3_aa
NA,TRBJ1-5,NA,TRBV6-1,TGTGCCAGCAGCTTGGCAGATAGCAATCAGCCCCAGCATTTT,CASSLADSNQPQHF
TRBD1,TRBJ1-3,NA,TRBV5-1,TGCGCCAGCAGCTTGGGGACAGGATTGAATGGAAACACCATATATTTT,CASSLGTGLNGNTIYF
NA,TRBJ2-7,NA,TRBV2,TGTGCCAGCCTCCCGGGAGTAGCCCGCGAGCAGTACTTC,CASLPGVAREQYF
NA,TRBJ1-1,few,TRBV27,TGTGCCAGCAGTCTAAGCCCTGGCAGAAGACTCGAGGTTGAAGCTTTCTTT,CASSLSPGRRLEVEAFF
NA,TRBJ1-2,NA,TRBV7-9,TGTGCCAGCAGCGAGGACAGCTATGGCTACACCTTC,CASSEDSYGYTF
NA,TRBJ2-3,NA,TRBV7-2,TGTGCCAGCGCGGCCCAGGGGACGCAGTATTTT,CASAAQGTQYF
TRBD2,TRBJ2-7,NA,TRBV10-3,TGTGCCATCGGGGGGGAACTAGAGGGCTACGAGCAGTACTTC,CAIGGELEGYEQYF
NA,TRBJ2-3,NA,TRBV27,TGTGCCAGCAGTCTTTACAGGTCCTTCGGCACAGATACGCAGTATTTT,CASSLYRSFGTDTQYF
TRBD2,TRBJ2-2,NA,TRBV7-2,TGTGCCAGCAGCTCTTTAGCGGGGAACACCGGGGAGCTGTTTTTT,CASSSLAGNTGELFF
TRBD2,TRBJ2-1,NA,TRBV19,TGTGCCAGTAGTGGGGGAGCGGGACACAATGAGCAGTTCTTC,CASSGGAGHNEQFF
NA,TRBJ2-3,NA,TRBV6-5,TGTGCCAGCAGTTACTCTCGGGCAGATACGCAGTATTTT,CASSYSRADTQYF
NA,TRBJ1-5,NA,TRBV30,TGTGCCTGGAAGGGGACTGCCAATCAGCCCCAGCATTTT,CAWKGTANQPQHF
TRBD2,TRBJ2-3,NA,TRBV19,TGTGCCAGTAGTATACTAGCGGGAGGTTCAGCAGATACGCAGTATTTT,CASSILAGGSADTQYF
NA,TRBJ1-2,NA,TRBV27,TGTGCCAGCCGTACCGGGGGAGGCTATGGCTACACCTTC,CASRTGGGYGYTF
TRBD1,TRBJ2-2,NA,TRBV9,TGTGCCAGCAGTTCCGGGACAGGGAACACCGGGGAGCTGTTTTTT,CASSSGTGNTGELFF
NA,TRBJ2-2,few,TRBV9,TGTGCCAGCAGCGGAGTGGGAGCGGGCCACACCGGGGAGCTGTTTTTT,CASSGVGAGHTGELFF
NA,TRBJ2-4,few,TRBV10-3,TGTGCCTCAAGACAGGGACTAGCCAAAAACATTCAGTACTTC,CASRQGLAKNIQYF
NA,TRBJ2-7,NA,TRBV29-1,TGCAGCGTGGAGGCGGACGACTACGAGCAGTACTTC,CSVEADDYEQYF
NA,TRBJ2-1,few,TRBV28,TGTGCCAGCAGTTTCGGGTACAATGAGCAGTTCTTC,CASSFGYNEQFF
NA,TRBJ1-4,NA,TRBV6-1,TGTGCCAGCAGTGTGGGAGACACTAATGAAAAACTGTTTTTT,CASSVGDTNEKLFF
TRBD1,TRBJ1-2,NA,TRBV19,TGTGCCAGTAGCACCGCGTCCCGGGACAGGGGAGGGACGGATGGCTACACCTTC,CASSTASRDRGGTDGYTF
TRBD1,TRBJ2-1,NA,TRBV7-9,TGTGCCAGCAGCCCACCGGGACAGGGTGGACTTTTGGACAATGAGCAGTTCTTC,CASSPPGQGGLLDNEQFF
NA,TRBJ2-3,NA,TRBV7-2,TGTGCCAGCAGCTCGGACATTCAGAGAACAGATACGCAGTATTTT,CASSSDIQRTDTQYF
NA,TRBJ1-5,NA,TRBV2,TGTGCCAGCAGTTCCCAGGGTCTGGGCAATCAGCCCCAGCATTTT,CASSSQGLGNQPQHF
NA,TRBJ1-1,NA,TRBV7-9,TGTGCCAGCAGCCCCCGGGAGGCGGGGGCCGATTTGAGGAACACTGAAGCTTTCTTT,CASSPREAGADLRNTEAFF
NA,TRBJ1-1,NA,TRBV27,TGTGCCAGCAGTCTCAACCCCCACGGGATCACTGAAGCTTTCTTT,CASSLNPHGITEAFF
NA,TRBJ2-3,NA,TRBV27,TGTGCCAGCAGTTTAGTCTGGGGAAGCAGCGGGGATACGCAGTATTTT,CASSLVWGSSGDTQYF
NA,TRBJ2-6,NA,TRBV1,TGCACCAGCAGCCAAGATAAGGGGTGTGGGGCCAACGTCCTGACTTTC,CTSSQDKGCGANVLTF
TRBD2,TRBJ2-1,NA,TRBV29-1,TGCAGCGCTCTAGCGGGAGACTACAATGAGCAGTTCTTC,CSALAGDYNEQFF
TRBD1,TRBJ2-3,NA,TRBV9,TGTGCCAGCAGCGTAACCTCAACCACAGGGGGAGATACGCAGTATTTT,CASSVTSTTGGDTQYF
NA,TRBJ1-1,NA,TRBV10-3,TGTGCCATCAGTGAGTCCGACGGTTCAGCGAATACGAACACTGAAGCTTTCTTT,CAISESDGSANTNTEAFF